This passage covers 23 T cell receptor beta chains from one sample sequenced in a study of OX40 agonist ivuxolimab in advanced cancers. Sequencing used immunoSEQ multiplex PCR; TCRdb keeps in-frame clones, though not all of them. The data hold some 51,000 clones, with about 77% observed a single time. The source was CD4+ or CD8+ T cells sorted from blood, collected in a trial of the OX40 agonist ivuxolimab. Receptors originate from an adult with an advanced solid tumor such as melanoma, head and neck, liver or kidney cancer.

This clone was recorded once. The V gene is TRBV23-1, the J gene TRBJ2-1, with D perhaps matching TRBD1 (7 bases). TRBV23-1 is an open reading frame, and its role is uncertain. Deletions cut 10 bases from V and 5 bases from J, with 18 bases between. The CDR3 totals 14 residues. As DNA, the CDR3 is TGCGCCACCTCCGGCGGGGACAGTCACAATGAGCAGTTCTTC. This sequence encodes CATSGGDSHNEQFF.

The chain uses TRBV7-9 and TRBJ2-1; D is unclear. Germline loops: CDR1 SEHNR, CDR2 FQNEAQ (reference sequence). V lost 5 bases, J lost 0 bases, and 8 bases lay in between. CDR3 length equals 14 residues. The CDR3 sequence is CASSSDVSYNEQFF. The CDR3 DNA follows: TGTGCCAGCAGCAGCGACGTCTCCTACAATGAGCAGTTCTTC. Drawing the rest from reference TRBV7-9 and TRBJ2-1, the complete variable domain is DTGVSQNPRHKITKRGQNVTFRCDPISEHNRLYWYRQTLGQGPEFLTYFQNEAQLEKSRLLSDRFSAERPKGSFSTLEIQRTEQGDSAMYLCASSSDVSYNEQFFGPGTRLTVL.

CDR3 nucleotides: TGTGCCAGCAGCCATTTACTGAGGGGGCGATTGTCCGAGCAGTACTTC. It specifies CASSHLLRGRLSEQYF. The chain carries TRBV7-9 and TRBJ2-7, with TRBD1 matching over 7 bases. Germline assignment: CDR1 SEHNR and CDR2 FQNEAQ (reference sequence). The CDR3 has 16 amino acids. V shed 5 bases, J shed 6 bases, and the junction held 16 bases outside the gene matches.

The V and J genes are TRBV11-2 and TRBJ2-5; TRBD2 agrees at 11 bases. The CDR3 loop spans 17 amino acids. After removal of 1 base from V and 4 bases from J, the junction contained 8 bases not matched to a gene. From germline, CDR1 is SGHAT and CDR2 FQNNGV. CDR3 DNA sequence: TGTGCCAGCAGCTTAGTTCGGGCTAGCGGGAGGCGAGAGACCCAGTACTTC. It yields the protein CASSLVRASGRRETQYF.

The chain employs TRBV6-5 and TRBJ2-3; 10 bases agree with TRBD2. Trimming at V came to 2 bases and at J to 3 bases, leaving 5 bases not matched to a gene. The CDR3 extends over 16 amino acids. CDR1 and CDR2 from the germline V gene are MNHEY and SVGAGI. CDR3 sequence reads: CASSYQASGSTDTQYF. The CDR3 bases are TGTGCCAGCAGTTACCAGGCTAGCGGGAGTACAGATACGCAGTATTTT.

J is TRBJ2-1 and V is TRBV5-1; TRBD1 might be the D (6 bases). CDR3 length equals 14 residues. Trimming took off 7 bases at V and 7 bases at J, with 18 bases between the two ends. Germline values: CDR1 SGHRS, CDR2 YFSETQ. CDR3 DNA sequence: TGCGCCAGCCAAGGCAGGGGAGCAACGAATGAGCAGTTCTTC. Translating gives CASQGRGATNEQFF. Based on the CDR3 plus reference TRBV5-1 and TRBJ2-1, the full variable domain is KAGVTQTPRYLIKTRGQQVTLSCSPISGHRSVSWYQQTPGQGLQFLFEYFSETQRNKGNFPGRFSGRQFSNSRSEMNVSTLELGDSALYLCASQGRGATNEQFFGPGTRLTVL.

This sequence joins TRBV19 and TRBJ2-7; 7 bases align to TRBD1. The CDR3 is 16 amino acids. V was clipped by 4 bases and J by 2 bases; unmatched bases: 11. Germline assignment: CDR1 LNHDA and CDR2 SQIVND (reference sequence). The CDR3 region is CASSTPRTGTPYEQYF. CDR3 sequence (DNA): TGTGCCAGTAGTACCCCGAGGACAGGCACCCCCTACGAGCAGTACTTC.

This clone was detected once. Here the CDR3 DNA reads TGTGCCAGCAGTTACGGGACTAGCTACAATGAGCAGTTCTTC. It is translated as CASSYGTSYNEQFF. This chain links TRBV6-6 with TRBJ2-1; 8 bases agree with TRBD2. The germline V gene encodes CDR1 MNHNY and CDR2 SVGAGI (reference sequence). The CDR3 runs 14 residues. V shed 2 bases and J 3 bases; nucleotides not matched to a gene: 0.

The V gene is TRBV19, the J gene TRBJ2-3; 9 bases are shared with TRBD1. The V gene's germline CDR1 is LNHDA and CDR2 SQIVND (reference sequence). The trim removed 8 bases at V and 9 bases at J, leaving 9 bases unmatched. The CDR3 length is 13 residues. The CDR3 DNA follows: TGTGCCAGTGGCCGACAGGGGGAATCGACGCAGTATTTT. This sequence encodes CASGRQGESTQYF.

The rearrangement links TRBV6-1 to TRBJ1-3; D may be TRBD1 (5 bases). The CDR3 is made up of 15 amino acids. V dropped 10 bases and J dropped 0 bases, with 16 bases sitting between them. Germline V gene data show CDR1 as MNHNS and CDR2 as SASEGT. The CDR3 is CAISWGGSSGNTIYF. The CDR3 DNA reads TGTGCCATCTCATGGGGGGGTTCCTCTGGAAACACCATATATTTT.

V is TRBV5-4 and J is TRBJ2-1; no reliable D call. The V end lost 0 bases, the J end lost 7 bases, and 14 bases lay between the germline ends. CDR1 and CDR2 (germline): SGHNT, YYREEE (reference sequence). The CDR3 extends over 15 amino acids. The CDR3 DNA follows: TGTGCCAGCAGCTTGGAGTCAGGATCCTGGAATGAGCAGTTCTTC. It is translated as CASSLESGSWNEQFF. The full variable domain, rest sourced from reference TRBV5-4 and TRBJ2-1, is ETGVTQSPTHLIKTRGQQVTLRCSSQSGHNTVSWYQQALGQGPQFIFQYYREEENGRGNFPPRFSGLQFPNYSSELNVNALELDDSALYLCASSLESGSWNEQFFGPGTRLTVL.

The J gene is TRBJ2-1, the V gene TRBV27; 11 bases agree with TRBD2. V lost 6 bases and J lost 14; bases outside the gene matches: 6. This CDR3 is 12 amino acids long. The germline V gene encodes CDR1 MNHEY and CDR2 SMNVEV (reference sequence). CDR3 bases: TGTGCCAGCAGGATGACTAGCGGGAAAGAGTTCTTC. The encoded protein is CASRMTSGKEFF.

V usage is TRBV19 and J usage is TRBJ2-3; D is undetermined. The CDR3 contains 13 residues. CDR1 is LNHDA and CDR2 is SQIVND in the germline V gene (reference sequence). V was clipped by 7 bases and J by 5 bases, with 13 bases between them. CDR3 DNA: TGTGCCAGTAAGGTGAGGTCTGGAGATACGCAGTATTTT. It codes for CASKVRSGDTQYF. Full variable domain (rest looked up from reference TRBV19 and TRBJ2-3): DGGITQSPKYLFRKEGQNVTLSCEQNLNHDAMYWYRQDPGQGLRLIYYSQIVNDFQKGDIAEGYSVSREKKESFPLTVTSAQKNPTAFYLCASKVRSGDTQYFGPGTRLTVL.

The chain has TRBV11-2 and TRBJ1-4; no firm D call. CDR1 SGHAT and CDR2 FQNNGV come from the germline V gene. V gave up 3 bases and J gave up 8 bases, with 16 bases separating them. This CDR3 spans 15 amino acids. CDR3 in DNA: TGTGCCAGCAGCTTTACCGGACTGCAAGGAGAAAAACTGTTTTTT. Its translation is CASSFTGLQGEKLFF.

The rearrangement uses TRBV5-6 and TRBJ1-1; D unclear. Deletions cut 2 bases from V and 2 bases from J, with 10 bases between. The CDR3 has 14 residues. Germline V gives CDR1 SGHDT, CDR2 YYEEEE. CDR3 residues: CASSFFGFNTEAFF. The CDR3 DNA is TGTGCCAGCAGCTTCTTCGGGTTCAACACTGAAGCTTTCTTT.

This chain links TRBV28 with TRBJ1-1, with a possible D match to TRBD1 (5 bases). With 2 bases removed from V and 9 bases from J, the gap between germline ends came to 7 bases. The CDR3 sequence is 11 residues long. The germline V gene has CDR1 MDHEN and CDR2 SYDVKM. Written as DNA, the CDR3 is TGTGCCAGCAGTTTAGCAGGGAAAGCTTTCTTT. Residues: CASSLAGKAFF.

The chain has TRBV14 and TRBJ2-7, with a weak D call TRBD2 (6 bases). This CDR3 spans 18 amino acids. Trimming took 6 bases from V and 4 from J, leaving 28 bases between them. Germline-derived CDR1 and CDR2 are SGHDN and FVKESK. The CDR3 sequence is CASSPRGLSGRLSYEQYF. DNA for the CDR3: TGTGCCAGCAGTCCTCGCGGTCTGAGTGGGAGGCTTTCGTACGAGCAGTACTTC.

This chain connects TRBV10-2 to TRBJ1-4, with TRBD1 as a possible D gene (6 bases). Germline V gene data show CDR1 as WSHSY and CDR2 as SAAADI. The CDR3 contains 13 residues. The V end was cut by 8 bases, the J end by 8 bases, with 15 bases between. CDR3 protein: CASYRETGEKLFF. Written as DNA, the CDR3 is TGCGCCAGCTACAGGGAGACGGGCGAAAAACTGTTTTTT.

The chain joins TRBV11-2 to TRBJ2-2; 9 bases are a match to TRBD1. The ends lost 5 bases at V and 7 bases at J; junction bases unmatched: 5. The germline V gene encodes CDR1 SGHAT and CDR2 FQNNGV. CDR3 length equals 14 residues. The CDR3 loop is CASSQDRGIGELFF. CDR3 DNA sequence: TGTGCCAGCAGCCAGGACAGGGGTATCGGGGAGCTGTTTTTT. The variable domain in full, completed from reference TRBV11-2 and TRBJ2-2, reads EAGVAQSPRYKIIEKRQSVAFWCNPISGHATLYWYQQILGQGPKLLIQFQNNGVVDDSQLPKDRFSAERLKGVDSTLKIQPAKLEDSAVYLCASSQDRGIGELFFGEGSRLTVL.

Comments on this clone: Its ends do not fully match the called genes, so a read error is possible. This sequence joins TRBV6-5 and TRBJ2-7; maybe TRBD2 (5 bases). The CDR3 contains 12 residues. Germline assignment: CDR1 MNHEY and CDR2 SVGAGI. CDR3 amino acids: CASSYSKGLRNF. The CDR3, as DNA: TGTGCCAGCAGTTACTCGAAAGGACTCCGGAACTTC.

A few counts support this clone. This rearrangement joins TRBV2 to TRBJ2-3; TRBD2 agrees at 11 bases. CDR3 length equals 16 residues. The germline V gene encodes CDR1 SNHLY and CDR2 FYNNEI. Germline trimming cut 6 bases from V and 4 bases from J; bases unmatched to any gene: 9. The CDR3 loop is CASRLSSLAGADTQYF. CDR3 bases: TGTGCCAGCAGGCTATCCTCACTAGCGGGAGCAGATACGCAGTATTTT.

The chain links TRBV6-1 to TRBJ1-1, with D uncertain. Per germline, CDR1 MNHNS and CDR2 SASEGT. V was trimmed by 6 bases and J by 4 bases, leaving 9 bases between them. This CDR3 comprises 12 residues. CDR3 sequence: CASRRQSTEAFF. In DNA, the CDR3 is TGTGCCAGCAGGCGGCAGTCCACTGAAGCTTTCTTT.

CDR3 in DNA: TGTGCCAGCAGCTTAGGGCGGGAGTCCTACGAGCAGTACTTC. Protein sequence: CASSLGRESYEQYF. This chain connects TRBV7-2 to TRBJ2-7; 7 bases fit TRBD2. The V gene end was trimmed by 1 base and the J gene end by 1 base; junction bases not matched to a gene: 1. The CDR3 runs to 14 residues. The germline V gene has CDR1 SGHTA and CDR2 FQGNSA.